This T cell receptor beta chain came from a study of T cells in Graves' hyperthyroidism and ophthalmopathy. Orbital computed tomography, thyroid ultrasound, serum thyroxine and TRAb, and clinical symptoms together informed the diagnoses. Germline V gives CDR1 KGHSH, CDR2 LQKENI. Trimming removed 3 bases from V and 3 bases from J; junction bases left unmatched: 5. CDR3 length equals 16 residues. The investigators amplified TCR beta CDR3 regions from RNA transcripts. An initial round of RT-PCR targeting the TCR CDR3 relied on the HTBI primer set. TCRdb reprocessed the multiplex PCR reads via MiXCR and lists one record per CDR3 protein. The sample lists approximately 560,000 distinct CDR3 sequences, approximately 15% occurring once.

The receptor comes from a woman in her 30s with Graves' hyperthyroidism. Specimen: blood. V is TRBV18 and J is TRBJ2-3; TRBD2 agrees at 11 bases. This chain's CDR3 is CASSPSTSGATDTQYF. The CDR3, as DNA: TGTGCCAGCTCACCTTCGACTAGCGGGGCTACAGATACGCAGTATTTT. Full variable domain (missing parts from reference TRBV18 and TRBJ2-3): NAGVMQNPRHLVRRRGQEARLRCSPMKGHSHVYWYRQLPEEGLKFMVYLQKENIIDESGMPKERFSAEFPKEGPSILRIQQVVRGDSAAYFCASSPSTSGATDTQYFGPGTRLTVL.